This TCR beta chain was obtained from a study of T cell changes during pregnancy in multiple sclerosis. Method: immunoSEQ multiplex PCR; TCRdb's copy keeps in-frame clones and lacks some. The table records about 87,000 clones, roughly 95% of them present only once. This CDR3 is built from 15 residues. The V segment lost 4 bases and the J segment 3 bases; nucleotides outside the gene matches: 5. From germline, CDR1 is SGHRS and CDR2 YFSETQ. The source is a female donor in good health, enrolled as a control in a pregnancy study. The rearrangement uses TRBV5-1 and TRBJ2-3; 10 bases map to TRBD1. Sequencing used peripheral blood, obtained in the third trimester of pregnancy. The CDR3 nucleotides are TGCGCCAGCAGCGGACAGGGGGAAGGAACAGATACGCAGTATTTT. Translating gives CASSGQGEGTDTQYF.